These 12 T cell receptor beta chains were all obtained from the same sample, sequenced in a study of CD8 T cells in ankylosing spondylitis. Using its own MiXCR run on the 5' RACE reads, TCRdb lists one record per CDR3 protein. This table has 150,000 to 200,000 distinct CDR3 sequences, 11% appearing once. Sequenced: blood, either unsorted or a sorted T cell fraction (not recorded which). All receptors derive from a male donor with ankylosing spondylitis or in good health (not recorded which).

The sample holds many counts of this clonotype. This sequence joins TRBV10-2 and TRBJ2-7, with 8 bases fitting TRBD1. The ends lost 0 bases at V and 5 bases at J; junction bases unmatched: 6. Germline assignment: CDR1 WSHSY and CDR2 SAAADI. The CDR3 consists of 15 residues. The chain's CDR3 is CASSESRSGGNEQYF. DNA of the CDR3: TGCGCCAGCAGTGAGTCGAGGTCAGGGGGCAACGAGCAGTACTTC.

This clonotype showed up many times. The chain carries TRBV7-9 and TRBJ2-6, with D possibly called TRBD1 or TRBD2 (5 bases each). CDR3 size: 17 residues. Trimming took 6 bases from V and 0 from J, leaving 15 bases between them. Germline V CDR1 and CDR2: SEHNR, FQNEAQ (reference sequence). CDR3 protein: CASSPNRGNSGANVLTF. In DNA, the CDR3 is TGTGCCAGCAGTCCCAACCGGGGCAACTCTGGGGCCAACGTCCTGACTTTC.

This clonotype was observed many times. The chain employs TRBV5-1 and TRBJ2-2; no firm D call. Germline V gives CDR1 SGHRS, CDR2 YFSETQ. V lost 0 bases and J 6 bases, leaving 6 bases between the germline ends. The CDR3 contains 13 residues. The chain's CDR3 is CASSLASAGELFF. The CDR3 nucleotides are TGCGCCAGCAGCTTGGCGAGTGCCGGGGAGCTGTTTTTT.

The J gene is TRBJ1-2, the V gene TRBV5-1, with 8 positions matching TRBD1. V was pared by 4 bases and J by 8 bases, with 10 bases of the junction left unmatched. The CDR3 length is 14 residues. Germline V CDR1 and CDR2: SGHRS, YFSETQ. The CDR3 loop reads CASSRDGTGSGYTF. Written as DNA, the CDR3 is TGCGCCAGCAGCCGCGACGGGACAGGCTCCGGCTACACCTTC.

This clonotype was seen more than once but under ten times. The chain uses TRBV27 and TRBJ2-3, with no clear D. Trimming took 2 bases from V and 0 from J, leaving 12 bases between them. The CDR3 covers 16 residues. CDR1 and CDR2 (germline): MNHEY, SMNVEV (reference sequence). This CDR3 is CASSLRSVSSTDTQYF. The CDR3 region has the DNA TGTGCCAGCAGTTTAAGGAGCGTATCTAGCACAGATACGCAGTATTTT.

The chain joins TRBV7-9 to TRBJ1-1; D remains unclear. CDR1 is SEHNR, CDR2 FQNEAQ, per germline (reference sequence). The CDR3 spans 12 residues. Deletions cut 1 base from V and 6 bases from J, with 6 bases between. As DNA, the CDR3 is TGTGCCAGCAGCTTAGGGTTCCCTGAAGCTTTCTTT. It yields the protein CASSLGFPEAFF. The complete variable domain, with remaining parts taken from reference TRBV7-9 and TRBJ1-1, reads DTGVSQNPRHKITKRGQNVTFRCDPISEHNRLYWYRQTLGQGPEFLTYFQNEAQLEKSRLLSDRFSAERPKGSFSTLEIQRTEQGDSAMYLCASSLGFPEAFFGQGTRLTVV.

This chain joins TRBV7-8 and TRBJ2-1; no clear D gene. V lost 0 bases and J lost 7, with 7 bases in between. Germline values: CDR1 SGHVS, CDR2 FQNEAQ. CDR3 length: 13 residues. The CDR3 bases are TGTGCCAGCAGCTTAGCGCTAAGTAATGAGCAGTTCTTC. Translated, it gives CASSLALSNEQFF.

This clonotype was detected ten times or more. This rearrangement joins TRBV20-1 to TRBJ2-3; TRBD2 aligns across 11 bases. The germline gives CDR1 DFQATT, CDR2 SNEGSKA (reference sequence). The CDR3 consists of 16 residues. V lost 1 base, J lost 4 bases, and 7 bases stayed unmatched. The CDR3 is CSARGELAGAADTQYF. Here the CDR3 DNA reads TGCAGTGCTAGAGGGGAACTAGCGGGGGCTGCAGATACGCAGTATTTT.

The CDR3 reads CASSFWTSGDNEQFF. The CDR3 DNA follows: TGTGCCAGCAGTTTCTGGACTAGCGGTGACAATGAGCAGTTCTTC. The chain uses TRBV12-3 or TRBV12-4 and TRBJ2-1; 10 bases agree with TRBD2. J gave up 5 bases and V 3 bases, and 4 bases lay outside the gene matches. CDR3 length: 15 amino acids.

This chain links TRBV11-2 with TRBJ2-1; TRBD2 agrees at 9 bases. CDR1 and CDR2 from the germline V gene are SGHAT and FQNNGV. Germline trimming cut 0 bases from V and 7 bases from J; bases unmatched to any gene: 7. There are 16 residues in the CDR3. This chain's CDR3 is CASSLEGIAGVNEQFF. The CDR3 bases are TGTGCCAGCAGCTTAGAAGGGATAGCGGGAGTTAATGAGCAGTTCTTC.

This clonotype was counted at least ten times. The chain employs TRBV9 and TRBJ2-3; D gene ambiguous. Looked up from germline, CDR1 is SGDLS and CDR2 is YYNGEE. Trimming pared 4 bases from V and 5 bases from J, leaving 11 bases between. This CDR3 contains 13 residues. The CDR3 protein is CASSPETVDTQYF. CDR3 DNA: TGTGCCAGCAGCCCCGAGACCGTAGATACGCAGTATTTT.

In its sample, this clonotype was seen many times. This rearrangement joins TRBV4-1 to TRBJ2-5; TRBD1 aligns across 7 bases. Germline V gene data show CDR1 as MGHRA and CDR2 as YSYEKL. V dropped 4 bases and J dropped 0; count of bases not matched to a gene: 2. This CDR3 contains 14 residues. The CDR3 DNA is TGCGCCAGCAGCCCGGGACAGTACCAAGAGACCCAGTACTTC. Protein: CASSPGQYQETQYF.